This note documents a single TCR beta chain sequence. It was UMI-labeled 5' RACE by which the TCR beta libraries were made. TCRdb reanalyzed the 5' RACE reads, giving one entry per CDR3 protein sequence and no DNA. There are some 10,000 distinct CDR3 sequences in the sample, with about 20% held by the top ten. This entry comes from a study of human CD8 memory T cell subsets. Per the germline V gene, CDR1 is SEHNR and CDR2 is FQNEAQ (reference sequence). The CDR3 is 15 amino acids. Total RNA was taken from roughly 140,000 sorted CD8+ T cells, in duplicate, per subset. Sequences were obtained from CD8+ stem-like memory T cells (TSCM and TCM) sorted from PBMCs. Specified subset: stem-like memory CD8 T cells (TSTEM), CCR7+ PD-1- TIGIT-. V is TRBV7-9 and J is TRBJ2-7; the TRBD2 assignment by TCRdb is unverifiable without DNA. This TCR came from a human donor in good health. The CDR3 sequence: CASSLASGRLNEQYF.